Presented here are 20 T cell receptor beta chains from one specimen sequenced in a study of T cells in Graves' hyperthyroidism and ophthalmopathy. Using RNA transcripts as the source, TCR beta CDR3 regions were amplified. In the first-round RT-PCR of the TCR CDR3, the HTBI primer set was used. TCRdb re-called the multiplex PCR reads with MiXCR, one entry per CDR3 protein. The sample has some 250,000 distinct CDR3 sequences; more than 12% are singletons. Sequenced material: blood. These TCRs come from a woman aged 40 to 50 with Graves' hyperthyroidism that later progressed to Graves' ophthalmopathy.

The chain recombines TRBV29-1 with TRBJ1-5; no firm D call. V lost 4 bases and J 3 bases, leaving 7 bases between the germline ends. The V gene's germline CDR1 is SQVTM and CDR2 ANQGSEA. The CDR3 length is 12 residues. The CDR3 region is CSVGDFNQPQHF. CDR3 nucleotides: TGCAGCGTTGGGGATTTCAATCAGCCCCAGCATTTT.

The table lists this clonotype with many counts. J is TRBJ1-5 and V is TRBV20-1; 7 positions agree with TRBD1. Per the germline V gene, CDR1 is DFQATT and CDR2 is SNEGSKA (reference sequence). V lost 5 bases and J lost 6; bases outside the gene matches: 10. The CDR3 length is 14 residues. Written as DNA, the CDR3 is TGCAGTGCTGGGAGGGGGCAGGGCGGTCAGCCCCAGCATTTT. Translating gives CSAGRGQGGQPQHF.

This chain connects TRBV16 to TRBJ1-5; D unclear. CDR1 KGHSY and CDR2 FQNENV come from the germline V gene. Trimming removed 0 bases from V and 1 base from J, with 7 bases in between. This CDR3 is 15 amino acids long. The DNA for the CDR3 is TGTGCCAGCAGCCAATCGGCCGGCAGCAATCAGCCCCAGCATTTT. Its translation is CASSQSAGSNQPQHF.

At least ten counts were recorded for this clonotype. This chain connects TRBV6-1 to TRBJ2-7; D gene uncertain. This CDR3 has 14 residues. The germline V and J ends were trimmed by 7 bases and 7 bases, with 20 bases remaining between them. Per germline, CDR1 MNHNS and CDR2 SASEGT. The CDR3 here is CASTPRNQDMEQYF. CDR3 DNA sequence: TGTGCCAGCACCCCCCGAAATCAGGATATGGAGCAGTACTTC.

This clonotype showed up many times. Here the CDR3 DNA reads TGTGCCAGCAGCCTACTAGCGGGAAAATACAATGAGCAGTTCTTC. Encoded protein: CASSLLAGKYNEQFF. The rearrangement uses TRBV28 and TRBJ2-1; 10 positions match TRBD2. This CDR3 has 15 residues. The trim removed 6 bases at V and 4 bases at J, leaving 6 bases unmatched. Germline CDR1 is MDHEN and CDR2 is SYDVKM.

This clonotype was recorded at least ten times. CDR3 DNA sequence: TGTGCCAGCAGTGACTCGAGAGTTAGTCTCAACACCATATATTTT. Amino acid sequence: CASSDSRVSLNTIYF. The chain carries TRBV2 and TRBJ1-3; D is unresolved. Trimming removed 3 bases at V and 7 bases at J, with 16 bases between. The CDR3 contains 15 residues. Germline CDR1 reads SNHLY; CDR2 reads FYNNEI.

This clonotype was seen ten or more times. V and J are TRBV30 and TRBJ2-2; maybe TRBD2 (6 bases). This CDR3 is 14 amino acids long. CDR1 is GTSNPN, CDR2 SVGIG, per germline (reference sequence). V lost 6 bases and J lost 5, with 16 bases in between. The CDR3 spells CACSPPAGTGELFF. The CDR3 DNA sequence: TGTGCCTGTTCCCCCCCGGCGGGGACCGGGGAGCTGTTTTTT. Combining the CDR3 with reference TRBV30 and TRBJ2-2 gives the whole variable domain SQTIHQWPATLVQPVGSPLSLECTVEGTSNPNLYWYRQAAGRGLQLLFYSVGIGQISSEVPQNLSASRPQDRQFILSSKKLLLSDSGFYLCACSPPAGTGELFFGEGSRLTVL.

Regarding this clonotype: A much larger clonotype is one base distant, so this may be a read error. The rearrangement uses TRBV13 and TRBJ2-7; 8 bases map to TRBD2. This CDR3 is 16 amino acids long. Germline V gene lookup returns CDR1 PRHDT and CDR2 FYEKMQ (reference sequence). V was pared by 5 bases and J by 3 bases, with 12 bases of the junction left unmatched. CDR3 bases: TGTGCCAGCAGCCCCCCACTGGGGGGACTAGGCTACGAGCAGTACTTC. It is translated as CASSPPLGGLGYEQYF. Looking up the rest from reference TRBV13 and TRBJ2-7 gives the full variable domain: AAGVIQSPRHLIKEKRETATLKCYPIPRHDTVYWYQQGPGQDPQFLISFYEKMQSDKGSIPDRFSAQQFSDYHSELNMSSLELGDSALYFCASSPPLGGLGYEQYFGPGTRLTVT.

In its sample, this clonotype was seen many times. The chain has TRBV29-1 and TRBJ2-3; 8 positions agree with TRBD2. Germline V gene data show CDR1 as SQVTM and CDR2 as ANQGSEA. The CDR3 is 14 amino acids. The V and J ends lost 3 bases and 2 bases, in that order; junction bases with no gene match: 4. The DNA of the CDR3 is TGCAGCGTTGACGTAGCGGGGACCACAGATACGCAGTATTTT. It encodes CSVDVAGTTDTQYF.

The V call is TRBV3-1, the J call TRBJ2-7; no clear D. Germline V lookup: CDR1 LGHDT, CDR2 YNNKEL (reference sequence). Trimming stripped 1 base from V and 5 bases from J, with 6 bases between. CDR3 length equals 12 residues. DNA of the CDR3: TGTGCCAGCAGCCAAGGGTCGGACGAGCAGTACTTC. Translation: CASSQGSDEQYF.

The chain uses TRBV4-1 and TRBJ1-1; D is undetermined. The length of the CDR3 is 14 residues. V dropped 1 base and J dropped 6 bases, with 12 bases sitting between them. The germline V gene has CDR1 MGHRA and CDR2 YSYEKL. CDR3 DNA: TGCGCCAGCAGCCAAGTTCTTGGGTCCGCTGAAGCTTTCTTT. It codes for CASSQVLGSAEAFF.

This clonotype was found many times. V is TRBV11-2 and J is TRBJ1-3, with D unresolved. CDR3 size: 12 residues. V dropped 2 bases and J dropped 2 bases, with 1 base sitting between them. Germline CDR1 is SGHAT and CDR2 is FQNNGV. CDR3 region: CASSLTGNTIYF. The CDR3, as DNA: TGTGCCAGCAGCTTAACTGGAAACACCATATATTTT.

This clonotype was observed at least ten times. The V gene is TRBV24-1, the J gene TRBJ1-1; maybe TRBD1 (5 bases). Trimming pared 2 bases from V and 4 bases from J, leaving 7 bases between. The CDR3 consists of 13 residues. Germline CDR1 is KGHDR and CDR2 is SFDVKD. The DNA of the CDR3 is TGTGCCACCAGTGATTGGGGCGGCACTGAAGCTTTCTTT. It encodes CATSDWGGTEAFF.

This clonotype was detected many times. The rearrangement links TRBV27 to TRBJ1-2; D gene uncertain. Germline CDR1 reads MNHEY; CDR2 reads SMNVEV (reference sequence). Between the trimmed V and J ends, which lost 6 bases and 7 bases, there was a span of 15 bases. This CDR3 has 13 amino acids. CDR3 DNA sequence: TGTGCCAGCAGCATCACGCGGTCGGGTGGCTACACCTTC. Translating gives CASSITRSGGYTF.

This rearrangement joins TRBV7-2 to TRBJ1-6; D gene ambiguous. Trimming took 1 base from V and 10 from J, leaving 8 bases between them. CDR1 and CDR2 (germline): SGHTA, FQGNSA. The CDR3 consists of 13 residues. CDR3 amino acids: CASSLESYSPLHF. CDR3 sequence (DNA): TGTGCCAGCAGCTTAGAGAGTTACTCACCCCTCCACTTT.

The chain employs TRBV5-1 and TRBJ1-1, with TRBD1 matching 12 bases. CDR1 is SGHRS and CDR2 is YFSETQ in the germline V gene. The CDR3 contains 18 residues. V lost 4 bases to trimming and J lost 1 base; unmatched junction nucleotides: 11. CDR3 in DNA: TGCGCCAGCAGCCCTAGGGACAGGGGGCTTATCTCGAACACTGAAGCTTTCTTT. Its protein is CASSPRDRGLISNTEAFF.

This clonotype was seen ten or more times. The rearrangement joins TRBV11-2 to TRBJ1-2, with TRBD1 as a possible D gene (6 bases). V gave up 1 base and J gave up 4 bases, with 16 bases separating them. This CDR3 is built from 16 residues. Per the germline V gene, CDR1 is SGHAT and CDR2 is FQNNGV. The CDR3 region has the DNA TGTGCCAGCAGCTTAGTAATCGCAGGAGGGGGCTATGGCTACACCTTC. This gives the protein CASSLVIAGGGYGYTF.

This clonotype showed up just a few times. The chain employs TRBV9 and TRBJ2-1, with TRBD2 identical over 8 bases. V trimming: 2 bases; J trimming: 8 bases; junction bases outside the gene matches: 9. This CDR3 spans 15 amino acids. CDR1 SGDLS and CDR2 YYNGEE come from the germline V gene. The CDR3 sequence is CASSVGSGRDDEQFF. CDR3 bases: TGTGCCAGCAGCGTTGGAAGCGGGAGAGACGATGAGCAGTTCTTC.

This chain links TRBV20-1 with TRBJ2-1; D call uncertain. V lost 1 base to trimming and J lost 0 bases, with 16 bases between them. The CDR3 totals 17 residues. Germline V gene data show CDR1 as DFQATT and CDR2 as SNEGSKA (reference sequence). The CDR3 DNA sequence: TGCAGTGCTAGAGTAGATCAACGTATGAGCTCCTACAATGAGCAGTTCTTC. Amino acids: CSARVDQRMSSYNEQFF.

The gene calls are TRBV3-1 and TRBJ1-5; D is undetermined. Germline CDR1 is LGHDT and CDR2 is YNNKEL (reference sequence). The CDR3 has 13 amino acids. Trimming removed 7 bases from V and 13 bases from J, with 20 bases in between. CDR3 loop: CASIPALERTQHF. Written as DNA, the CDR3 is TGTGCCAGCATCCCTGCCTTAGAGCGGACGCAGCATTTT.